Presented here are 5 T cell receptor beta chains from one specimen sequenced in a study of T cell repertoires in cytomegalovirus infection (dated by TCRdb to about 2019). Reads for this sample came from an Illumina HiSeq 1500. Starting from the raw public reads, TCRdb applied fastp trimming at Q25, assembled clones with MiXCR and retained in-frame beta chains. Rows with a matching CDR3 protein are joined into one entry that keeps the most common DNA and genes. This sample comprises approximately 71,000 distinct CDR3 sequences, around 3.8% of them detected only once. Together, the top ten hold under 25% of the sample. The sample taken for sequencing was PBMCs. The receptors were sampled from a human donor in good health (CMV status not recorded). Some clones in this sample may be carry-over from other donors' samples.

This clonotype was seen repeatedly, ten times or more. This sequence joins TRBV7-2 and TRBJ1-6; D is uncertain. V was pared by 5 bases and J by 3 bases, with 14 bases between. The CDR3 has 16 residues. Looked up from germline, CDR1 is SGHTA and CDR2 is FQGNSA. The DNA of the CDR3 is TGTGCCAGCAGCACTCATTTACGTGACTATAATTCACCCCTCCACTTT. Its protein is CASSTHLRDYNSPLHF.

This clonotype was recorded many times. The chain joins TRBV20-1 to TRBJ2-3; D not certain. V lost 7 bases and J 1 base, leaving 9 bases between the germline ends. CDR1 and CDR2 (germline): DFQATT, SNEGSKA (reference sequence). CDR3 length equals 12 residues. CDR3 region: CSVKSGTDTQYF. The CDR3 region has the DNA TGCAGTGTAAAGTCAGGCACAGATACGCAGTATTTT.

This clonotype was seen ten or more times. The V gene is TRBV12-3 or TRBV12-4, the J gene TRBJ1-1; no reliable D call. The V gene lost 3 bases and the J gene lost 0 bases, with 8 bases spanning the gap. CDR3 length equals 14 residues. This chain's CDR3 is CASSFRTVNTEAFF. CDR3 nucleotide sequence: TGTGCCAGCAGTTTTCGAACGGTGAACACTGAAGCTTTCTTT.

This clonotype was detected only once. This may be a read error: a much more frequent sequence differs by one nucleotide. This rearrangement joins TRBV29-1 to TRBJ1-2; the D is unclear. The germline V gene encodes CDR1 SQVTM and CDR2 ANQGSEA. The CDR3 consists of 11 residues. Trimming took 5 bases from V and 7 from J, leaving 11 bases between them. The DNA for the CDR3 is TGCAGCGTTAGGGAAAGCGGTGGCTACACCTTC. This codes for CSVRESGGYTF.

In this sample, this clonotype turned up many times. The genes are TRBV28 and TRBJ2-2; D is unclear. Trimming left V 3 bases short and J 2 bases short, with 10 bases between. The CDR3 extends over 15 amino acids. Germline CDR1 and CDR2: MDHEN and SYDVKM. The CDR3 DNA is TGTGCCAGCAGTTTGCGTGGGCATAACACCGGGGAGCTGTTTTTT. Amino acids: CASSLRGHNTGELFF.